The source of this T cell receptor (beta chain) is a study of shared clonotypes between healthy human individuals. Findings of the study overall: Sampling covered nothing but blood. Tissue TCR repertoires likely differ from those found in blood.

The repertoire was sequenced with immunoSEQ multiplex PCR; TCRdb's copy has only in-frame clones and lacks some. The sample holds some 1.5 million clones; about 96% are singletons and the top ten take approximately 1.2%. Germline CDR1 SGHRS, CDR2 YFSETQ. This CDR3 region has 19 residues. The V gene end was trimmed by 6 bases and the J gene end by 2 bases; junction bases not matched to a gene: 20. Turning to this clone: The antigen is unknown.

Sample: naive CD4+ T cells sorted from blood. The subset denotes: CD45RA+ positively selected. This TCR came from a man under 40 in good health. The chain combines TRBV5-1 with TRBJ2-1; 7 positions match TRBD2. The CDR3 DNA reads as TGCGCCAGCATCTCGGATACTATGATAGCGGGTAGTGCCTACAATGAGCAGTTCTTC. This gives the protein CASISDTMIAGSAYNEQFF.